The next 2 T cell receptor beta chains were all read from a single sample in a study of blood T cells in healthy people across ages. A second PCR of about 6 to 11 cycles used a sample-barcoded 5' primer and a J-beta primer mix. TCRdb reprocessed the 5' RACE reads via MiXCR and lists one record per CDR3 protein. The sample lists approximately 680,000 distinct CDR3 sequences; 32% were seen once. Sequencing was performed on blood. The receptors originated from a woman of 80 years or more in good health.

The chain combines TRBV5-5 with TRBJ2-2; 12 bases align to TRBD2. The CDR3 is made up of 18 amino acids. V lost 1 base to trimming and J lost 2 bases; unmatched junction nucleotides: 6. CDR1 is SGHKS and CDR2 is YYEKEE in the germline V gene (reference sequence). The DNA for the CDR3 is TGTGCCAGCAGCTTGAAACTAGCGGGGGGCGCTAACACCGGGGAGCTGTTTTTT. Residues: CASSLKLAGGANTGELFF.

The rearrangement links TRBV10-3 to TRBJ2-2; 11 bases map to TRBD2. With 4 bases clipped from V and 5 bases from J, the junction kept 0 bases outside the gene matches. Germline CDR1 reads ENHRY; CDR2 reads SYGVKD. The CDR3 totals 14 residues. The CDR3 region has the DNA TGTGCCATCAGTGGACTAGCGGGGACCGGGGAGCTGTTTTTT. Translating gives CAISGLAGTGELFF.